This T cell receptor beta chain is from a study of T cells in Graves' hyperthyroidism and ophthalmopathy. Findings and caveats of the study: Peripheral blood also featured most of the thyroid clonotypes expanded above 0.001.

In the case of this clonotype: What it recognizes is unknown.

The CDR3 is made up of 13 amino acids. Germline CDR1 is SQVTM and CDR2 is ANQGSEA. Amplification yielded TCR beta CDR3 regions, with RNA transcripts as the source. Carried out on the TCR CDR3, a first-round RT-PCR used the HTBI primer set. One entry per CDR3 protein results from TCRdb running MiXCR on the multiplex PCR reads. The repertoire includes 560,000 or so distinct CDR3 sequences, under 60% of them detected once, and roughly 8.2% sits in the top ten. This TCR was recovered from a woman younger than 35 with Graves' hyperthyroidism. The chain joins TRBV29-1 to TRBJ1-1; no firm D call. The sample comprised peripheral blood or thyroid tissue (not recorded which). The CDR3 reads CRSGREENTEAFF. DNA for the CDR3: TGCAGGTCCGGACGGGAGGAGAACACTGAAGCTTTCTTT. The full variable domain, its missing parts supplied by reference TRBV29-1 and TRBJ1-1, is SAVISQKPSRDICQRGTSLTIQCQVDSQVTMMFWYRQQPGQSLTLIATANQGSEATYESGFVIDKFPISRPNLTFSTLTVSNMSPEDSSIYLCRSGREENTEAFFGQGTRLTVV.